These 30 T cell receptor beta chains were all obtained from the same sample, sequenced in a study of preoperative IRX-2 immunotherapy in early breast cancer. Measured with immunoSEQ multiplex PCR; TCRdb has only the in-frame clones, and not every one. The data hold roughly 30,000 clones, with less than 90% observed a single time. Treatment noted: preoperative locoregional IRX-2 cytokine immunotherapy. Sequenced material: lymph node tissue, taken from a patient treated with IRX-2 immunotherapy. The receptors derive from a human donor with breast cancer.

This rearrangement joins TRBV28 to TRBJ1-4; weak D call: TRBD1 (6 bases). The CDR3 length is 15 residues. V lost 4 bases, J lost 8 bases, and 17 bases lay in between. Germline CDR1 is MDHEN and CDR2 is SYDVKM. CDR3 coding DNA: TGTGCCAGCAGTTCCACCGGGACACTGGGGGAAAAACTGTTTTTT. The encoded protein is CASSSTGTLGEKLFF.

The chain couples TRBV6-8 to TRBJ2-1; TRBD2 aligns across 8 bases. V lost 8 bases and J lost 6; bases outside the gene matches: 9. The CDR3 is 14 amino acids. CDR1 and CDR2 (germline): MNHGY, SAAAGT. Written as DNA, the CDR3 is TGTGCCAGCGGGAGGAGCGGGGGAGGCAATGAGCAGTTCTTC. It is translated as CASGRSGGGNEQFF.

CDR3 sequence (DNA): TGTGCCACCATGAGAGCCAGGTCGGAAGAGACCCAGTACTTC. Translating it yields CATMRARSEETQYF. V gene TRBV15 combines with J gene TRBJ2-5; D is unresolved. This CDR3 is built from 14 residues. The ends were cut back, 7 bases at V and 3 bases at J, with 15 bases in the middle. The germline V gene encodes CDR1 LNHNV and CDR2 YYDKDF (reference sequence). The entire variable domain, with the rest obtained from reference TRBV15 and TRBJ2-5, is as follows: DAMVIQNPRYQVTQFGKPVTLSCSQTLNHNVMYWYQQKSSQAPKLLFHYYDKDFNNEADTPDNFQSRRPNTSFCFLDIRSPGLGDTAMYLCATMRARSEETQYFGPGTRLLVL.

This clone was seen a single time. The CDR3 reads CASSPIFQGQGLYGYTF. CDR3 nucleotide sequence: TGTGCCAGCTCACCAATATTCCAAGGACAGGGGCTCTATGGCTACACCTTC. The gene calls are TRBV18 and TRBJ1-2, with 9 bases matching TRBD1. J gave up 4 bases and V 2 bases, and 11 bases lay outside the gene matches. The germline CDR1 and CDR2 sequences are KGHSH and LQKENI. There are 17 residues in the CDR3. Full variable domain (rest looked up from reference TRBV18 and TRBJ1-2): NAGVMQNPRHLVRRRGQEARLRCSPMKGHSHVYWYRQLPEEGLKFMVYLQKENIIDESGMPKERFSAEFPKEGPSILRIQQVVRGDSAAYFCASSPIFQGQGLYGYTFGSGTRLTVV.

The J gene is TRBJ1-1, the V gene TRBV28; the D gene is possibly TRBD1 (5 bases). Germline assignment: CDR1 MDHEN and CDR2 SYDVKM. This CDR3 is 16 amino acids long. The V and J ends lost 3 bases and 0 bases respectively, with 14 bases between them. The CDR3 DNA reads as TGTGCCAGCAGTTTTCCGCGGGGCAGACTGAACACTGAAGCTTTCTTT. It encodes CASSFPRGRLNTEAFF.

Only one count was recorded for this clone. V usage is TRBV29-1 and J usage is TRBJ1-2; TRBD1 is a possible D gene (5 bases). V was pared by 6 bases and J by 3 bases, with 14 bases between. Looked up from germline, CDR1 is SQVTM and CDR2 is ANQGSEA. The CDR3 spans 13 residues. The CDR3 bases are TGCAGCGTCGGGGCCCCGACAGACTATGGCTACACCTTC. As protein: CSVGAPTDYGYTF.

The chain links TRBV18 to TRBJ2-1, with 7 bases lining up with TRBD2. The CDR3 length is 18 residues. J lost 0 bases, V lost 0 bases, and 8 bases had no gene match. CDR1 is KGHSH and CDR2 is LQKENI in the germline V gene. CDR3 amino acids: CASSPPWGTTTSYNEQFF. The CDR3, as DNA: TGTGCCAGCTCACCACCTTGGGGGACTACGACCTCCTACAATGAGCAGTTCTTC.

This chain's CDR3 is CASGLSRDTEAFF. CDR3 DNA sequence: TGTGCTAGTGGTTTGTCGCGTGACACTGAAGCTTTCTTT. This chain joins TRBV12-5 and TRBJ1-1; D gene uncertain. The germline V gene has CDR1 LGHNT and CDR2 FRNRAP. Trimming removed 2 bases at V and 3 bases at J, with 7 bases between. This CDR3 spans 13 amino acids.

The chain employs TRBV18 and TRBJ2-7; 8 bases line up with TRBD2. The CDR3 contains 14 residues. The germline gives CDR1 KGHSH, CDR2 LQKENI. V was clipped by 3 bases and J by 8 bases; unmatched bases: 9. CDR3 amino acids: CASSPSGGPVKQYF. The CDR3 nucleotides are TGTGCCAGCTCACCTTCGGGGGGGCCGGTTAAGCAGTACTTC. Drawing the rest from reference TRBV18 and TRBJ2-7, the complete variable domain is NAGVMQNPRHLVRRRGQEARLRCSPMKGHSHVYWYRQLPEEGLKFMVYLQKENIIDESGMPKERFSAEFPKEGPSILRIQQVVRGDSAAYFCASSPSGGPVKQYFGPGTRLTVT.

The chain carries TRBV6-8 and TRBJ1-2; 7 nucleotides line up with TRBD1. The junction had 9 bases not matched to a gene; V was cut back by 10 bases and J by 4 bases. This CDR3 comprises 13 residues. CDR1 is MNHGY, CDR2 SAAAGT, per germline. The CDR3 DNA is TGTGCCATCACCGACAGGGAGGGCTATGGCTACACCTTC. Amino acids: CAITDREGYGYTF.

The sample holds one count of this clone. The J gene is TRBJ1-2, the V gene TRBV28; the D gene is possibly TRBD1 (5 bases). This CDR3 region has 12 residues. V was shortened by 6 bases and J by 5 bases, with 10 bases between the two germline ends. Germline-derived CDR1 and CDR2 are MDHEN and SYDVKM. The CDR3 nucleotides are TGTGCCAGCAGGCCTCAGGGTTATGGCTACACCTTC. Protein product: CASRPQGYGYTF.

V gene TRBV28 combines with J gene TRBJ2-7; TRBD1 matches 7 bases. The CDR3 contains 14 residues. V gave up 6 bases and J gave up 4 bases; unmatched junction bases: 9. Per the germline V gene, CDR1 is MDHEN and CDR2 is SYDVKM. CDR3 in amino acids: CASRRTGDYYEQYF. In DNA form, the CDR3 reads TGTGCCAGCAGACGGACAGGAGATTATTACGAGCAGTACTTC.

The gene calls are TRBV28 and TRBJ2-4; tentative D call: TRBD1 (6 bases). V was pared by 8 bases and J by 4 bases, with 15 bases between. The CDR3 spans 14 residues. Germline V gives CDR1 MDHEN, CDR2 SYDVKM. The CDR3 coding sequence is TGTGCCAGCCGATATCAGGGGAATAAAAACATTCAGTACTTC. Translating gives CASRYQGNKNIQYF. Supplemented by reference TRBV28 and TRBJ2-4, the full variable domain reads DVKVTQSSRYLVKRTGEKVFLECVQDMDHENMFWYRQDPGLGLRLIYFSYDVKMKEKGDIPEGYSVSREKKERFSLILESASTNQTSMYLCASRYQGNKNIQYFGAGTRLSVL.

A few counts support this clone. DNA of the CDR3: TGTGCCAGCAGCATTTCGGGACAGGCGATTCAGCCCCAGCATTTT. Translation gives CASSISGQAIQPQHF. V and J are TRBV28 and TRBJ1-5; 8 bases are a match to TRBD1. V lost 6 bases to trimming and J lost 6 bases; unmatched junction nucleotides: 10. This CDR3 spans 15 amino acids. The germline V gene encodes CDR1 MDHEN and CDR2 SYDVKM. The full variable domain, with the rest looked up from reference TRBV28 and TRBJ1-5, is DVKVTQSSRYLVKRTGEKVFLECVQDMDHENMFWYRQDPGLGLRLIYFSYDVKMKEKGDIPEGYSVSREKKERFSLILESASTNQTSMYLCASSISGQAIQPQHFGDGTRLSIL.

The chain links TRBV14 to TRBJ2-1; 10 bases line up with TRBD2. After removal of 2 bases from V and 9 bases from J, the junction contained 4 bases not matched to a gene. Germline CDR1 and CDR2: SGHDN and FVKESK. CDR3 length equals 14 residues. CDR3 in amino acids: CASSQLAGESEQFF. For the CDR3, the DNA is TGTGCCAGCAGCCAACTAGCGGGAGAGAGTGAGCAGTTCTTC. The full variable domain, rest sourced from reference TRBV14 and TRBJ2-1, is EAGVTQFPSHSVIEKGQTVTLRCDPISGHDNLYWYRRVMGKEIKFLLHFVKESKQDESGMPNNRFLAERTGGTYSTLKVQPAELEDSGVYFCASSQLAGESEQFFGPGTRLTVL.

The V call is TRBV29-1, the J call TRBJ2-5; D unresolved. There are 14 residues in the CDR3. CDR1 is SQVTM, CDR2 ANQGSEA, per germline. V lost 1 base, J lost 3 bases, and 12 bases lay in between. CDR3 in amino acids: CSVEAPAQEETQYF. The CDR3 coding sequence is TGCAGCGTTGAAGCCCCGGCGCAGGAAGAGACCCAGTACTTC.

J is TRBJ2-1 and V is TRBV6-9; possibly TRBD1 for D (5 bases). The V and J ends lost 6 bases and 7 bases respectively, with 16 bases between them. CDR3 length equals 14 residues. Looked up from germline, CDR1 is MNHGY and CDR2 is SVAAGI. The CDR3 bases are TGTGCCAGCAGCATGGACAACATAAGAAATGAGCAGTTCTTC. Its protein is CASSMDNIRNEQFF.

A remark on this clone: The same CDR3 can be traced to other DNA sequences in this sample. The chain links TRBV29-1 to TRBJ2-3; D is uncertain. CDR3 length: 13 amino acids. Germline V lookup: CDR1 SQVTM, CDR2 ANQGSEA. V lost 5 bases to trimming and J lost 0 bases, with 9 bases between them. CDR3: CSVLGSSTDTQYF. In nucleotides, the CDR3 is TGCAGCGTTCTCGGATCTAGCACAGATACGCAGTATTTT.

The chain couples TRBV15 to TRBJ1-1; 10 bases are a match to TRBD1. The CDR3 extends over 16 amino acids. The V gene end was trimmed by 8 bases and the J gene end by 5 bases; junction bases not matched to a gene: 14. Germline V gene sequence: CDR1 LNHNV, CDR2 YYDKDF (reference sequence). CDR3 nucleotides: TGTGCCACCGGTCGTGGGACAGGGGTATTTAGGACTGAAGCTTTCTTT. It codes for CATGRGTGVFRTEAFF.

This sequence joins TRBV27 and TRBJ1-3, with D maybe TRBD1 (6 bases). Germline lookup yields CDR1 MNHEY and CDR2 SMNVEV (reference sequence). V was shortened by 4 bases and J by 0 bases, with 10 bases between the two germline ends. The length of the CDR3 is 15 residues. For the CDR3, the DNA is TGTGCCAGCAGTTCAGACAGGTACTCTGGAAACACCATATATTTT. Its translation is CASSSDRYSGNTIYF.

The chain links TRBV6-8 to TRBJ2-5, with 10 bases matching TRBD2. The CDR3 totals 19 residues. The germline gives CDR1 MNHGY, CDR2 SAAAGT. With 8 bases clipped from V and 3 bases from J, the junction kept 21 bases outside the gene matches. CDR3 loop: CASSYDYNGSGGVEETQYF. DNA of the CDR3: TGTGCCAGCTCCTACGACTACAACGGGAGCGGGGGGGTGGAAGAGACCCAGTACTTC.

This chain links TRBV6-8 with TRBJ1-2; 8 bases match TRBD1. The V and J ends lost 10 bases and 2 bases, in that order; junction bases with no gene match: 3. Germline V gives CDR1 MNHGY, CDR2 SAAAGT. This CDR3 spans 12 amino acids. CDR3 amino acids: CATTGGNYGYTF. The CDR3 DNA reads TGTGCCACCACAGGGGGGAACTATGGCTACACCTTC.

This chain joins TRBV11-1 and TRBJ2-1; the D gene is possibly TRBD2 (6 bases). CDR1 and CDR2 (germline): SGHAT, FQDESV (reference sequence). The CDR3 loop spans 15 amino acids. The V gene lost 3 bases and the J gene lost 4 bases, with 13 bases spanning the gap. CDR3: CASSLEASAYNEQFF. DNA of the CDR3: TGTGCCAGCAGCTTGGAGGCTAGCGCGTACAATGAGCAGTTCTTC.

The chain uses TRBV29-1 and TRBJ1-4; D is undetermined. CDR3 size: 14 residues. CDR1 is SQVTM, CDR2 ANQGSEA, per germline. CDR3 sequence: CTVGSGKSNEKLFF. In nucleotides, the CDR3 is TGCACGGTCGGGTCCGGAAAATCAAATGAAAAACTGTTTTTT.

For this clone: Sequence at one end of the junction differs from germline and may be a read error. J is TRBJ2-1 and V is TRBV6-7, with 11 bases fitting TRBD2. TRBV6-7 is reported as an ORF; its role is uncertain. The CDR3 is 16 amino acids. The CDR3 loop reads CAISPATSGADNEQFF. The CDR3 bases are TGTGCCATCAGTCCTGCGACTAGCGGGGCAGACAATGAGCAGTTCTTC.

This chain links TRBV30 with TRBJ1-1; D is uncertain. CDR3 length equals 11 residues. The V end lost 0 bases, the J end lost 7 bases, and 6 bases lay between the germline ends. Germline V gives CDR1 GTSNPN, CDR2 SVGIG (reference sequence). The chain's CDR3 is CAWSVEGEAFF. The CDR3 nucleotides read TGTGCCTGGAGTGTAGAGGGTGAAGCTTTCTTT. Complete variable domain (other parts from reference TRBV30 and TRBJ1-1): SQTIHQWPATLVQPVGSPLSLECTVEGTSNPNLYWYRQAAGRGLQLLFYSVGIGQISSEVPQNLSASRPQDRQFILSSKKLLLSDSGFYLCAWSVEGEAFFGQGTRLTVV.

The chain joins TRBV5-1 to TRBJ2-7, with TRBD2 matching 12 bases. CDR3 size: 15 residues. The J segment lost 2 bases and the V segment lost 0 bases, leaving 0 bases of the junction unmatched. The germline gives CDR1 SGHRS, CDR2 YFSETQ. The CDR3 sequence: CASSLGLAGAYEQYF. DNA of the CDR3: TGCGCCAGCAGCTTGGGACTAGCGGGAGCCTACGAGCAGTACTTC.

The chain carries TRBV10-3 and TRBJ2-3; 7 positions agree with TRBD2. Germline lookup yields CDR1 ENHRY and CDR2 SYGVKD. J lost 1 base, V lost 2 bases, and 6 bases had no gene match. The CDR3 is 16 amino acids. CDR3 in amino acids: CAISEPWRERTDTQYF. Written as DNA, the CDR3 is TGTGCCATCAGTGAGCCGTGGCGGGAGCGCACAGATACGCAGTATTTT.

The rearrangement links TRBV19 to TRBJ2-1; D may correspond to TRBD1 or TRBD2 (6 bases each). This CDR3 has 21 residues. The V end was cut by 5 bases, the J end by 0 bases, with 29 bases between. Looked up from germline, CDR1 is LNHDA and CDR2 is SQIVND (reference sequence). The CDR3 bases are TGTGCCAGTAGTGTAGTAGTGGTTTCGGGGGCGCGGGTTGGCTCCTACAATGAGCAGTTCTTC. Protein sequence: CASSVVVVSGARVGSYNEQFF.

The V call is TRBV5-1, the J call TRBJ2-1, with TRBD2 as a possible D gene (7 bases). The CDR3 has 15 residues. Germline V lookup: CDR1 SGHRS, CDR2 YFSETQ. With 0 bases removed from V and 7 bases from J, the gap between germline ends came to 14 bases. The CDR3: CASSLAGGAGNEQFF. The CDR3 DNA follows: TGCGCCAGCAGCTTGGCTGGGGGGGCAGGGAATGAGCAGTTCTTC.